Each of the 10 T cell receptor beta chains below was sequenced from the same sample in a study of shared clonotypes between healthy human individuals. Sequenced by immunoSEQ multiplex PCR; TCRdb stores in-frame clones only, minus some. The sample lists 2 million to 3 million clones, under 95% occurring once. The sample taken for sequencing was naive CD4+ T cells from PBMCs. As for subset: CD45RA+ positively selected. The source is a man younger than 30 in good health. Some clones in this sample may be carry-over from other donors' samples.

The chain has TRBV19 and TRBJ2-1; maybe TRBD2 (5 bases). Trimming took off 2 bases at V and 7 bases at J, with 18 bases between the two ends. Germline V gene lookup returns CDR1 LNHDA and CDR2 SQIVND (reference sequence). The CDR3 runs 16 residues. The CDR3 reads CASSITREWWLNEQFF. Here the CDR3 DNA reads TGTGCCAGTAGTATAACGAGGGAATGGTGGTTAAATGAGCAGTTCTTC.

This chain joins TRBV11-2 and TRBJ2-1; weak D call: TRBD1 (6 bases). The V gene lost 5 bases and the J gene lost 4 bases, with 9 bases spanning the gap. The CDR3 contains 13 residues. Germline V gene data show CDR1 as SGHAT and CDR2 as FQNNGV. As DNA, the CDR3 is TGTGCCAGCAGCCAGGGGACATACAATGAGCAGTTCTTC. This gives the protein CASSQGTYNEQFF. The full variable domain, rest sourced from reference TRBV11-2 and TRBJ2-1, is EAGVAQSPRYKIIEKRQSVAFWCNPISGHATLYWYQQILGQGPKLLIQFQNNGVVDDSQLPKDRFSAERLKGVDSTLKIQPAKLEDSAVYLCASSQGTYNEQFFGPGTRLTVL.

The J gene is TRBJ2-7, the V gene TRBV4-1; 7 nucleotides align to TRBD2. With 0 bases clipped from V and 2 bases from J, the junction kept 4 bases outside the gene matches. Looked up from germline, CDR1 is MGHRA and CDR2 is YSYEKL. The CDR3 is 15 residues long. The CDR3 is CASSQERTRAYEQYF. DNA of the CDR3: TGCGCCAGCAGCCAAGAGAGGACTAGAGCCTACGAGCAGTACTTC.

This clone was observed a single time. The chain has TRBV7-9 and TRBJ1-2, with a weak D call TRBD1 (5 bases). The germline CDR1 and CDR2 sequences are SEHNR and FQNEAQ (reference sequence). Deletions cut 4 bases from V and 7 bases from J, with 13 bases between. CDR3 length: 13 residues. CDR3 sequence: CASSSDRRGGYTF. The CDR3 DNA follows: TGTGCCAGCAGCTCCGACAGAAGGGGTGGCTACACCTTC.

The V call is TRBV6-5, the J call TRBJ1-5; no clear D gene. The CDR3 contains 15 residues. Germline CDR1 is MNHEY and CDR2 is SVGAGI. V was pared by 0 bases and J by 2 bases, with 8 bases between. The DNA for the CDR3 is TGTGCCAGCAGTTACTCTTTGCAGGGCAATCAGCCCCAGCATTTT. Protein sequence: CASSYSLQGNQPQHF.

The chain couples TRBV18 to TRBJ1-4; D gene unclear. Germline V CDR1 and CDR2: KGHSH, LQKENI. Between the trimmed V and J ends, which lost 3 bases and 6 bases, there was a span of 11 bases. The CDR3 contains 14 residues. The chain's CDR3 is CASSPATRDEKLFF. CDR3 nucleotides: TGTGCCAGCTCACCCGCGACAAGGGATGAAAAACTGTTTTTT.

Comment on this clone: The same CDR3 arises from other DNA sequences in this sample as well. The rearrangement links TRBV5-1 to TRBJ1-2; D is uncertain. CDR1 is SGHRS, CDR2 YFSETQ, per germline. Deletions cut 0 bases from V and 4 bases from J, with 7 bases between. The length of the CDR3 is 13 residues. The chain's CDR3 is CASSLAGSYGYTF. CDR3 bases: TGCGCCAGCAGCTTGGCCGGATCCTATGGCTACACCTTC.

This sequence joins TRBV5-1 and TRBJ2-5; TRBD1 is a possible D gene (6 bases). Trimming shortened V by 4 bases and J by 1 base, and 14 bases separated the two germline ends. From germline, CDR1 is SGHRS and CDR2 YFSETQ. The CDR3 extends over 15 amino acids. The CDR3 coding sequence is TGCGCCAGCAGCCAAGGTCAGGACAGCCAAGAGACCCAGTACTTC. This sequence encodes CASSQGQDSQETQYF.

The V gene is TRBV2, the J gene TRBJ2-7; TRBD2 matches 9 bases. This CDR3 has 15 amino acids. Trimming at V came to 7 bases and at J to 2 bases, leaving 9 bases not matched to a gene. In germline, CDR1 is SNHLY, CDR2 FYNNEI. This CDR3 reads CASKFLAGSPYEQYF. The DNA of the CDR3 is TGTGCCAGCAAATTCCTAGCGGGGTCGCCCTACGAGCAGTACTTC.

The chain recombines TRBV9 with TRBJ1-2, with D possibly TRBD1 on 6 matching bases. Trimming took 0 bases from V and 2 from J, leaving 11 bases between them. The length of the CDR3 is 15 residues. From germline, CDR1 is SGDLS and CDR2 YYNGEE. The CDR3 is CASSVGTGTNYGYTF. The CDR3 DNA reads TGTGCCAGCAGCGTAGGTACAGGGACAAACTATGGCTACACCTTC.